This section outlines one T cell receptor beta chain sequence together with its context. These data originate in a study of T cell changes during pregnancy in multiple sclerosis. This CDR3 has 15 amino acids. Trimming cost V 6 bases and J 3 bases; bases outside gene matches: 9. The germline V gene has CDR1 SEHNR and CDR2 FQNEAQ (reference sequence). Sequencing was performed with immunoSEQ multiplex PCR; in TCRdb, only in-frame clones are kept and a portion is missing. Found here are some 120,000 clones, about 90% of them singletons; the top ten hold more than 1.5%. This TCR was recovered from a female donor with multiple sclerosis, enrolled in a pregnancy study. The chain has TRBV7-9 and TRBJ1-2; 8 nucleotides line up with TRBD1. The starting material was peripheral blood, obtained in the third trimester of pregnancy. The CDR3 is CASSFTGGTYYGYTF. CDR3 bases: TGTGCCAGCAGTTTTACAGGGGGTACCTACTATGGCTACACCTTC.